This T cell receptor beta chain was observed in a study of shared clonotypes between healthy human individuals. Study overall: Each donor's CD8 memory used one plate, CD8 naive two, each CD4 subset three.

Assay used: immunoSEQ multiplex PCR; TCRdb lists only in-frame clones, some missing. The table records about 1.4 million clones, roughly 96% of them present only once. Germline assignment: CDR1 SGHVS and CDR2 FQNEAQ. This CDR3 is 16 amino acids long. The V and J ends lost 5 bases and 3 bases, in that order; junction bases with no gene match: 7. Free of recent acute infections or vaccinations, the donors were healthy HIV-negative adults. All donors were Caucasian adults living in Nashville, Tennessee. Naive CD4+ cells were CD45RA-selected; the remaining cells were memory. The chain joins TRBV7-8 to TRBJ2-2; 9 bases are shared with TRBD1. The sequenced sample was naive CD4+ T cells sorted from blood. Subset denoted: CD45RA+ positively selected. This TCR came from a man aged 30 to 39 in good health. The CDR3 DNA is TGTGCCAGCAGCGGAAAGACAGGGGGTGACACCGGGGAGCTGTTTTTT. The encoded protein is CASSGKTGGDTGELFF.